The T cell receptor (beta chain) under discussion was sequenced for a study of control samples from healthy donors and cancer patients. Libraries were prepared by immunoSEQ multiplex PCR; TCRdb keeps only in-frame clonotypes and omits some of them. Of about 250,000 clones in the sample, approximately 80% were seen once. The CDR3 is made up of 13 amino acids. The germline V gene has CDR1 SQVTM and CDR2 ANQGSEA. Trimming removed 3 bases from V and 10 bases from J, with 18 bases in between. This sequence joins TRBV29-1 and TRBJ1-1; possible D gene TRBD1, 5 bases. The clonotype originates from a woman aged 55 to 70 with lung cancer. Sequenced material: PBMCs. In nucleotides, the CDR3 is TGCAGCGTTGAGGGGGTGGAGGGGCTCGGAGCTTTCTTT. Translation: CSVEGVEGLGAFF.